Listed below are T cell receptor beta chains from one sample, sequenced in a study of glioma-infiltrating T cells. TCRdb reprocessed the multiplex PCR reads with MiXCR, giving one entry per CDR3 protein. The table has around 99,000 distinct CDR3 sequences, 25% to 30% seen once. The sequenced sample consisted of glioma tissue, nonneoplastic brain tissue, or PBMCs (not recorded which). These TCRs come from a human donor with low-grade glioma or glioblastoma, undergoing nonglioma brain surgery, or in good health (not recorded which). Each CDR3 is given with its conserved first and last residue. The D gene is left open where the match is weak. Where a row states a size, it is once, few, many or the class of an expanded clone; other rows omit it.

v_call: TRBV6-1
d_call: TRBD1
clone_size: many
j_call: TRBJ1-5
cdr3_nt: TGTGCCAGCAGTCGGGGGGGGACAGGGAATCAGCCCCAGCATTTT
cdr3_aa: CASSRGGTGNQPQHF

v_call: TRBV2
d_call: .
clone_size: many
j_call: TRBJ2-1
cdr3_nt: TGTGCCAGCAGTGGCCAGGAGGAAGGGTGGTTCTTC
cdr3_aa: CASSGQEEGWFF

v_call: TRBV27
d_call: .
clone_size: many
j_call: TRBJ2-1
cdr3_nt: TGTGCCACCAGGTACGGCGGTTACAATGAGCAGTTCTTC
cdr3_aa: CATRYGGYNEQFF

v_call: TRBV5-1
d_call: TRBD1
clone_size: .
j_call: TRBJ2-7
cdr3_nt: TGCGCCAGCAGCTCCAGGGGGATCTACGAGCAGTACTTC
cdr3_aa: CASSSRGIYEQYF

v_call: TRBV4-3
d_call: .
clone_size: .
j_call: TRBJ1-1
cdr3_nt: TGCGCCAGCAGCCAAGATTTGGGGGTAGGCACTGAAGCTTTCTTT
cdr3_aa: CASSQDLGVGTEAFF

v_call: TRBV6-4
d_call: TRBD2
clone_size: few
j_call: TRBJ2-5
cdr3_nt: TGTGCCAGCAAAGCCCCTAGCGGGAGTTACCAAGAGACCCAGTACTTC
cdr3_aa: CASKAPSGSYQETQYF

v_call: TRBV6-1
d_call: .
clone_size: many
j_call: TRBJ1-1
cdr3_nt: TGTGCCAGCAGCTCCGAAGTGAACACTGAAGCTTTCTTT
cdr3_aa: CASSSEVNTEAFF

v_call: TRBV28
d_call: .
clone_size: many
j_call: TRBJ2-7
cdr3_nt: TGTGCCAGCAGTTACCCCCTTAGTTACGAGCAGTACTTC
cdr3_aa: CASSYPLSYEQYF

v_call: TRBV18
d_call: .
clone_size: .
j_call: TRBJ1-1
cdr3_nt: TGTGCCAGCTCACCACGGCAGACGGCTACGAACACTGAAGCTTTCTTT
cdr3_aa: CASSPRQTATNTEAFF

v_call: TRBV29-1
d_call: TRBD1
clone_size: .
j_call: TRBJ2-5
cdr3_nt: TGCAGCGCCGGGACAGGGACCCAAAAGACCCAGTACTTC
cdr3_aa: CSAGTGTQKTQYF

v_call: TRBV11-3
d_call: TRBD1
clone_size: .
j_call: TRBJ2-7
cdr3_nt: TGTGCCAGCAGCTTTAGATCCCCAGGGACAGGGGTCTACGAGCAGCACTTC
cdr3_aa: CASSFRSPGTGVYEQHF

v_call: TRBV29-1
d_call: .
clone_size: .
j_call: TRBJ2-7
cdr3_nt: TGCAGCGTTGAAGTTCGCAAGCGGAGGGGGTACGAGCAGTACTTC
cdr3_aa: CSVEVRKRRGYEQYF

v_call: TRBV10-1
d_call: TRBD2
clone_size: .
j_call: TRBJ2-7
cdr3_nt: TGCGCCAGCAGTGAGTCTAACCTAGCGGGAGTCCCCTACGAGCAGTACTTC
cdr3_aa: CASSESNLAGVPYEQYF

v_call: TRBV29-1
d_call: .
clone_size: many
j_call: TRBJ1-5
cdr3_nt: TGCAGCGTTCAGCAGGGAAATCAGCCCCAGCATTTT
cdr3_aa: CSVQQGNQPQHF

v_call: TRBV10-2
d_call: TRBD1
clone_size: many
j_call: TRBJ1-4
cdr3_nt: TGCGCCAGCAGTGGGACAGGGGTCGTCGCAACTAATGAAAAACTGTTTTTT
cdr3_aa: CASSGTGVVATNEKLFF

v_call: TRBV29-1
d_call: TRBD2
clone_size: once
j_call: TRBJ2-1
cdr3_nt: TGCAGCGTTGTTGGTAGCGGGGACCGGGAGCAGTCCTTC
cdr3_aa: CSVVGSGDREQSF

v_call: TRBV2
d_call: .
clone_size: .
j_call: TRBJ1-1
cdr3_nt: TGTGCCGGCAGTGAAAGGACGGTGAACACTGGAGCTTTCTTT
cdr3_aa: CAGSERTVNTGAFF

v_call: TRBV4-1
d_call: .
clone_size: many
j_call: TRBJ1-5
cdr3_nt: TGCGCCAGCAGTCTTGACCTGGGGGGCAATCAGCCCCAGCATTTT
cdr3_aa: CASSLDLGGNQPQHF

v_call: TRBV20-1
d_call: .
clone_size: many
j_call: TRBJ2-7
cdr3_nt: TGCAGTGCTAGAGTTAGGCCTAGCGAGATTGGCGAGCAGTACTTC
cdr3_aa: CSARVRPSEIGEQYF

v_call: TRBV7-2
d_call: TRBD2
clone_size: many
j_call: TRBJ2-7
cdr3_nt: TGTGCCAGCAGCAACGGACTAGCGGGAGGTGCCGAGCAGTACTTC
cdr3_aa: CASSNGLAGGAEQYF

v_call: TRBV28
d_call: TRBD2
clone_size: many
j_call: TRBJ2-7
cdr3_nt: TGTGCCAGCAGTTCCCCGGGAGGCCCGCAATACGAGCAGTACTTC
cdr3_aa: CASSSPGGPQYEQYF

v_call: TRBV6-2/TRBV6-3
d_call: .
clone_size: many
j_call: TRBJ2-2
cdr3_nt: TGTGCCAGCAGCCCACAGGGACTTTCCACCGGGGAGCTGTTTTTT
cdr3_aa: CASSPQGLSTGELFF

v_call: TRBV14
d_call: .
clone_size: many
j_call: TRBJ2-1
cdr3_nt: TGTGCCAGCAGCCAAGATCCCCGTAGCTCCTACAATGAGCAGTTCTTC
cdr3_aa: CASSQDPRSSYNEQFF

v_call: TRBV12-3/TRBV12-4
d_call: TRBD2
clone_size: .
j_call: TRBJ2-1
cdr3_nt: TGTGCCAGCAGTTTCGGGAGGGACCAGTTCTTC
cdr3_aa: CASSFGRDQFF

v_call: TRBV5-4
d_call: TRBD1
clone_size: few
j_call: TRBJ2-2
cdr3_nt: TGTGCCAGCAGCTCCGGTCAGGGGGCTGGCACCGGGGAGCTGTTTTTT
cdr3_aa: CASSSGQGAGTGELFF

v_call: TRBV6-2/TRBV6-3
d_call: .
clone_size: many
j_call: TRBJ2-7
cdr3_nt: TGTGCCAGCAGTTGGCCCACGACAGGGACTGGTAACTCCGAGCAGTACTTC
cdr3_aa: CASSWPTTGTGNSEQYF

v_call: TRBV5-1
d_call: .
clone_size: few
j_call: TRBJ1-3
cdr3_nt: TGCGCCAGCAGCTTGGATAGATCTGGTCCTGGAAACACCATATATTTT
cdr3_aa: CASSLDRSGPGNTIYF

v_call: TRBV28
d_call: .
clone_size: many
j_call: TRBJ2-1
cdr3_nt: TGTGCCAGCAGCATCCTGCGGGGACTTCTACAGGGTGCCAATGAGCAGTTCTTC
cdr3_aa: CASSILRGLLQGANEQFF

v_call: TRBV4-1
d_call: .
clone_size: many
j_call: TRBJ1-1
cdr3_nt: TGCGCCAGCAGACCCGGACCGACTCGGGACACTGAAGCTTTCTTT
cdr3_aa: CASRPGPTRDTEAFF

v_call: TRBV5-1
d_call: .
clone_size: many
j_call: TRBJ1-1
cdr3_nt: TGCGCCAGCAGCTTGCAGGGGACGGACACTGAAGCTTTCTTT
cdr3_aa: CASSLQGTDTEAFF

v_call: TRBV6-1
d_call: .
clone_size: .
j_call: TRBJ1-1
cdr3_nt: TGTGCCAGCAGATCTCCCTCGGTCACTGAAGCTTTCTTT
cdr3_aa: CASRSPSVTEAFF

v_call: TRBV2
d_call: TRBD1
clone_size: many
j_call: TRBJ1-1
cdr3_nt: TGTGCCAGCACCGGACAGGTAATGAACACTGAAGCTTTCTTT
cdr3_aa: CASTGQVMNTEAFF

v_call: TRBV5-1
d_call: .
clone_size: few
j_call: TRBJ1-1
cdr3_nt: TGCGCCAGCAGCTTGGACGGTTCTTTCGAAGCTTTCTTT
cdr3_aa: CASSLDGSFEAFF

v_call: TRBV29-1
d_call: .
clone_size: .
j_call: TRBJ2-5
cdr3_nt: TGCAGCGCAACGACCGGAGTAGAGACCCAGTACTTC
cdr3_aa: CSATTGVETQYF

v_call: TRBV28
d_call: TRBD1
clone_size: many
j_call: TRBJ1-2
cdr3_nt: TGTGCCAGCAGACGGCTATTACAGGGACAGTTCGATGGCTACACCTTC
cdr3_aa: CASRRLLQGQFDGYTF

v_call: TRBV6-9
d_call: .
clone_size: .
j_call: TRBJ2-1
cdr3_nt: TGTCCCAGCAGTTTAACGTCGAATGAGCAGCTCTTC
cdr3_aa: CPSSLTSNEQLF

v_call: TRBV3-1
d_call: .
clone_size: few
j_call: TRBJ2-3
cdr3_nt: TGTGCCAGCACCGCAAGAGAGGCGGTCCAGGGGGGTACGCAGTATTTT
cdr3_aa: CASTAREAVQGGTQYF

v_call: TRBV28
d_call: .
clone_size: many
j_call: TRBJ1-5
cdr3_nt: TGTGCCAGCAGTTGGGGGACGTACAATCAGCCCCAGCATTTT
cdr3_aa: CASSWGTYNQPQHF

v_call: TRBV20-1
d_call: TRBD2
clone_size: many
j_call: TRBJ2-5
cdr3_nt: TGCAGTGCTAGACCCCTAGCGGGAGGACAAGAGACCCAGTACTTC
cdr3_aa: CSARPLAGGQETQYF

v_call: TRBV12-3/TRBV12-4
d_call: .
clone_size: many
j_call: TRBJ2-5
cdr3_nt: TGTGCCAGCAGTCCACAGGGATACGAGACCCAGTACTTC
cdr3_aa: CASSPQGYETQYF

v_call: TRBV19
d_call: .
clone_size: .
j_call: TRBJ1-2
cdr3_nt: TGTGCCAGTAGTATTTACACCGGCGGAGGGTATGGCTACAACTTC
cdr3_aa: CASSIYTGGGYGYNF

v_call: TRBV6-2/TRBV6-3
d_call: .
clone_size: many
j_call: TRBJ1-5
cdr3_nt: TGTGCCAGCAGCAAACAGGGATCGAGGCAGCCCCAGCATTTT
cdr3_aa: CASSKQGSRQPQHF

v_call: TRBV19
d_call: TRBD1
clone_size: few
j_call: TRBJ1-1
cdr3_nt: TGTGCCAGTAACCTCGACAGGGACATGAACACTGAAGCTTTCTTT
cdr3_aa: CASNLDRDMNTEAFF

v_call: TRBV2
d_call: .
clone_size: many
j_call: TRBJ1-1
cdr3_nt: TGTGCCAGCACCCCGACTGCGGAGATGAACACTGAAGCTTTCTTT
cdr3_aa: CASTPTAEMNTEAFF

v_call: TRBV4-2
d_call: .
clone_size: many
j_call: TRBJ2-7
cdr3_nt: TGTGCCAGCAGCCAAGACCCGACCTACGAGCAGTACTTC
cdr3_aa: CASSQDPTYEQYF

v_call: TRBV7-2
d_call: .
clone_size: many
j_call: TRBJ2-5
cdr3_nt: TGTGCCAGCAGCTTTATCTCTCAAGAGACCCAGTACTTC
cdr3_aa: CASSFISQETQYF

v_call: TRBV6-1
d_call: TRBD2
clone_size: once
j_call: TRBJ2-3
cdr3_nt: TGTGCCAGCAGTCGACTAGCGGGTGGGATTAGCACAGATACGCAGTATTTT
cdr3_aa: CASSRLAGGISTDTQYF

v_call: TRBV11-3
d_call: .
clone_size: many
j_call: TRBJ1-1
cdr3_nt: TGTGCCAGCAGCTTAGGAGGGGTCATGAACACTGAAGCTTTCTTT
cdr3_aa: CASSLGGVMNTEAFF

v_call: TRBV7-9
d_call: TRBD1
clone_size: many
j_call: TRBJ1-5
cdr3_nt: TGTGCCAGCAGCTCACAGGGGATTCATCAGCCCCAGCATTTT
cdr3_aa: CASSSQGIHQPQHF

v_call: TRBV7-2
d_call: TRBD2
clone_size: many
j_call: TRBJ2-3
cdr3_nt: TGTGCCAGCAGCACCAGTAGGTGGAGCGGGAGGGCCGAGGGTACGCAGTATTTT
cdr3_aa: CASSTSRWSGRAEGTQYF

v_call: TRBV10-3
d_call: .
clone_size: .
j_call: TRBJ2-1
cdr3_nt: TGTGCCATCAGTGAGTTGAGGTCTAGCTCCTACAATGAGCAGTTCTTC
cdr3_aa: CAISELRSSSYNEQFF

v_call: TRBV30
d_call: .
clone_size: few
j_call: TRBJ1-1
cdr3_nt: TGTGCCTGGAGTGTATCAGAGAACACTGAAGCTTTCTTT
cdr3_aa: CAWSVSENTEAFF

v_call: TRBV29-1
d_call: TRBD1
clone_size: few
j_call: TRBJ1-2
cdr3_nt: TGCAGCGCTGGGACAGGGGGCCCCAACCCTTATGGCTACACCTTC
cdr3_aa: CSAGTGGPNPYGYTF